Shown below are 7 T cell receptor beta chains from a single sample sequenced in a study of tumor-infiltrating lymphocytes in glioblastoma multiforme. TCRB libraries came from RNA via three nested multiplex PCR rounds. TCRdb independently ran MiXCR on the multiplex PCR reads; one entry per CDR3 protein. The table has more than 10,000 distinct CDR3 sequences, 66% seen once. Sequencing was performed on brain tumor tissue. The receptors stem from a male donor with glioblastoma.

This chain uses TRBV20-1 with TRBJ2-7, with D possibly TRBD2 on 6 matching bases. Germline V CDR1 and CDR2: DFQATT, SNEGSKA (reference sequence). The length of the CDR3 is 15 residues. Trimming cost V 4 bases and J 7 bases, with 23 bases left between them. The CDR3 sequence: CSAIEGTSEGYEQYF. In nucleotides, the CDR3 is TGCAGTGCTATAGAAGGGACTTCGGAGGGCTATGAGCAGTACTTC.

This clonotype was detected only a few times. A much larger clone differs from this one at a single base, so this may be a read error. The V gene is TRBV7-9, the J gene TRBJ2-1; no definite D call. This CDR3 spans 15 amino acids. CDR1 and CDR2 (germline): SEHNR, FQNEAQ (reference sequence). The chain's CDR3 is CASSLVMGSYNERFF. The CDR3 DNA follows: TGTGCCAGCAGCTTAGTGATGGGCTCCTACAATGAGCGGTTCTTC.

The V call is TRBV10-1, the J call TRBJ2-1, with TRBD2 as a possible D gene (6 bases). CDR1 WNHNN and CDR2 SYGVQD come from the germline V gene (reference sequence). Between the trimmed V and J ends, which lost 5 bases and 0 bases, there was a span of 11 bases. This CDR3 is 15 amino acids long. The DNA for the CDR3 is TGCGCCAGCAGTCGGGACTCGTCCTCCTACAATGAGCAGTTCTTC. This translates into CASSRDSSSYNEQFF.

In this sample, this clonotype is medium-sized (0.01 to 0.1%). This chain joins TRBV12-3 or TRBV12-4 and TRBJ2-3; no firm D call. The CDR3 loop spans 12 amino acids. The V end lost 3 bases, the J end lost 5 bases, and 6 bases lay between the germline ends. CDR3 sequence reads: CASSFPGDTQYF. The CDR3 DNA reads TGTGCCAGCAGTTTTCCCGGAGATACGCAGTATTTT.

For this clonotype: The junction does not match germline at one end; this may be a read error. The chain has TRBV2 and TRBJ2-3; D is tentatively TRBD1 or TRBD2 (5 bases each). Germline CDR1 reads SNHLY; CDR2 reads FYNNEI. This CDR3 has 15 residues. This CDR3 reads CASRDGAASTDTRYF. The CDR3 region has the DNA TGTGCCAGCCGGGATGGGGCTGCTTCTACAGATACGCGGTATTTT.

Remarks on this clonotype: This may come from a read error, since a much larger clone is one base off. The chain uses TRBV2 and TRBJ2-2; no firm D call. V was trimmed by 3 bases and J by 1 base, leaving 3 bases between them. CDR1 and CDR2 from the germline V gene are SNHLY and FYNNEI. This CDR3 has 13 residues. The CDR3 here is CASSERNTGELFF. The CDR3 DNA follows: TGTGCCAGCAGTGAGCGGAACACCGGGGAGCTGTTTTTT. The full variable domain, completed using reference TRBV2 and TRBJ2-2, is EPEVTQTPSHQVTQMGQEVILRCVPISNHLYFYWYRQILGQKVEFLVSFYNNEISEKSEIFDDQFSVERPDGSNFTLKIRSTKLEDSAMYFCASSERNTGELFFGEGSRLTVL.

Turning to this clonotype: Without the conserved terminal phenylalanine or tryptophan, this CDR3 likely stems from a read error. The V call is TRBV11-2, the J call TRBJ2-2, with 9 bases matching TRBD2. There are 16 residues in the CDR3. CDR1 and CDR2 (germline): SGHAT, FQNNGV. CDR3 nucleotide sequence: TGTACCAGCAGCTCCCAGCGGGGGGCGGGAACCGGGGAGCTGTTTATT. Encoded protein: CTSSSQRGAGTGELFI.